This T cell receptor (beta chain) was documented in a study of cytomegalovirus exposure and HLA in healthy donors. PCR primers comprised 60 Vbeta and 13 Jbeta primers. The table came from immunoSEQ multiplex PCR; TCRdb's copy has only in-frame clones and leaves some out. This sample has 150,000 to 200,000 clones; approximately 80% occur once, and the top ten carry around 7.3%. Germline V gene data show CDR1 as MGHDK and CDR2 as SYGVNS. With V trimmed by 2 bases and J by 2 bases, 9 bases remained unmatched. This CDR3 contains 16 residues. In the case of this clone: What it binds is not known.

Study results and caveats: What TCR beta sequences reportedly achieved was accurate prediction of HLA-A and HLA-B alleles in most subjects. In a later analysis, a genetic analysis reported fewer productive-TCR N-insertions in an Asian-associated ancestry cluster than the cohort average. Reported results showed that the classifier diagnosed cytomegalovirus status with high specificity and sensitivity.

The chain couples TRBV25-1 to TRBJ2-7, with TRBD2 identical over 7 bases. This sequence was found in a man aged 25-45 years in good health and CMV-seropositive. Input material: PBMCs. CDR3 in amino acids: CASSEASGGGTYEQYF. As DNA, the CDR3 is TGTGCCAGCAGTGAAGCGTCGGGAGGCGGTACCTACGAGCAGTACTTC.